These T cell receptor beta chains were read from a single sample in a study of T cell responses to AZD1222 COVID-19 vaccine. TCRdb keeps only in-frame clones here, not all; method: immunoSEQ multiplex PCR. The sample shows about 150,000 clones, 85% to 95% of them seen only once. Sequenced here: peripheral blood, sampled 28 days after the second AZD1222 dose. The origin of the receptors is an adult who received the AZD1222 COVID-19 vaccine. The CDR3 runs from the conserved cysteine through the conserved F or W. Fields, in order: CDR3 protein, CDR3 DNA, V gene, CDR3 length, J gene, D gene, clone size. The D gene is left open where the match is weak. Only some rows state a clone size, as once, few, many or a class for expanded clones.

CDR3: CASSLRPRLRQGSYGYTF
DNA: TGTGCCAGCAGTTTGCGGCCGCGTTTACGTCAGGGGAGCTATGGCTACACCTTC
V: TRBV28
length: 18
J: TRBJ1-2
D: .
size: .

CDR3: CASSTITGELFF
DNA: TGTGCCAGCAGCACCATCACCGGGGAGCTGTTTTTT
V: TRBV5-4
length: 12
J: TRBJ2-2
D: .
size: .

CDR3: CASRVLAINEQFF
DNA: TGTGCCAGCAGGGTACTAGCGATCAATGAGCAGTTCTTC
V: TRBV12-3/TRBV12-4
length: 13
J: TRBJ2-1
D: TRBD2
size: .

CDR3: CASSDSSSGSNEQFF
DNA: TGTGCCAGCAGTGACTCGTCTAGCGGGAGCAATGAGCAGTTCTTC
V: TRBV6-4
length: 15
J: TRBJ2-1
D: TRBD2
size: .

CDR3: CASSKYRDAYEQYF
DNA: TGTGCCAGCAGCAAATACAGGGATGCCTACGAGCAGTACTTC
V: TRBV21-1
length: 14
J: TRBJ2-7
D: .
size: .

CDR3: CASSLSTIGETQYF
DNA: TGTGCCAGCAGCTTATCAACGATAGGGGAGACCCAGTACTTC
V: TRBV7-9
length: 14
J: TRBJ2-5
D: .
size: .

CDR3: CASSLDRYNEKLFF
DNA: TGTGCCAGCAGCCTGGACAGATATAATGAAAAACTGTTTTTT
V: TRBV27
length: 14
J: TRBJ1-4
D: .
size: .

CDR3: CASSPDSRAYNEQFF
DNA: TGTGCCAGCAGTCCGGACAGTAGGGCCTACAATGAGCAGTTCTTC
V: TRBV5-6
length: 15
J: TRBJ2-1
D: .
size: .

CDR3: CASGTGTVSTGELFF
DNA: TGTGCCAGCGGAACCGGGACAGTCAGCACCGGGGAGCTGTTTTTT
V: TRBV9
length: 15
J: TRBJ2-2
D: TRBD1
size: .

CDR3: CASSIKGKGETQYF
DNA: TGTGCCAGTAGTATAAAGGGAAAAGGGGAGACCCAGTACTTC
V: TRBV19
length: 14
J: TRBJ2-5
D: .
size: .

CDR3: CASSQVRDLVVDTQYF
DNA: TGCGCCAGCAGCCAAGTCCGGGACTTGGTGGTGGATACGCAGTATTTT
V: TRBV4-1
length: 16
J: TRBJ2-3
D: .
size: .

CDR3: CASSYSGQGKGYTF
DNA: TGTGCCAGCAGTTACTCCGGACAGGGAAAGGGCTACACCTTC
V: TRBV6-5
length: 14
J: TRBJ1-2
D: TRBD1
size: .

CDR3: CAWSVRENGRLHF
DNA: TGTGCCTGGAGTGTTCGGGAGAATGGAAGGCTCCACTTT
V: TRBV30
length: 13
J: TRBJ1-6
D: .
size: .

CDR3: CASSLAGDTEAFF
DNA: TGTGCCAGCAGCTTGGCAGGCGACACTGAAGCTTTCTTT
V: TRBV7-9
length: 13
J: TRBJ1-1
D: .
size: .

CDR3: CASSYWGQGARNEQFF
DNA: TGTGCCAGCAGTTACTGGGGACAGGGGGCGCGGAATGAGCAGTTCTTC
V: TRBV6-2/TRBV6-3
length: 16
J: TRBJ2-1
D: TRBD1
size: .

CDR3: CASSAGDWDNQPQHF
DNA: TGTGCCAGCAGCGCCGGGGACTGGGACAATCAGCCCCAGCATTTT
V: TRBV6-5
length: 15
J: TRBJ1-5
D: .
size: .

CDR3: CASSQDAAGGGTEAFF
DNA: TGCGCCAGCAGCCAAGACGCGGCGGGGGGTGGAACTGAAGCTTTCTTT
V: TRBV4-1
length: 16
J: TRBJ1-1
D: .
size: .

CDR3: CASSQDRGSGYTF
DNA: TGTGCCAGCAGCCAGGACAGGGGATCGGGCTACACCTTC
V: TRBV5-8
length: 13
J: TRBJ1-2
D: TRBD1
size: .

CDR3: CASSVRGTNTGELFF
DNA: TGTGCCAGCAGCGTGAGGGGGACCAACACCGGGGAGCTGTTTTTT
V: TRBV9
length: 15
J: TRBJ2-2
D: .
size: .

CDR3: CASSYNGGPTYEQYF
DNA: TGTGCCAGCAGTTACAACGGGGGCCCCACCTACGAGCAGTACTTC
V: TRBV6-5
length: 15
J: TRBJ2-7
D: .
size: .

CDR3: CASSRGNQETQYF
DNA: TGTGCCAGCAGTCGGGGGAACCAAGAGACCCAGTACTTC
V: TRBV27
length: 13
J: TRBJ2-5
D: .
size: .

CDR3: CASSASGAGAYNEQFF
DNA: TGTGCCAGCAGCGCCTCTGGGGCGGGGGCTTACAATGAGCAGTTCTTC
V: TRBV5-6
length: 16
J: TRBJ2-1
D: .
size: .

CDR3: CASSPGFQYGYTF
DNA: TGTGCCAGCAGCCCGGGGTTTCAATATGGCTACACCTTC
V: TRBV5-8
length: 13
J: TRBJ1-2
D: .
size: .

CDR3: CASSPRVAGVSYNEQFF
DNA: TGTGCCAGCTCACCACGAGTAGCGGGAGTATCCTACAATGAGCAGTTCTTC
V: TRBV18
length: 17
J: TRBJ2-1
D: TRBD2
size: .

CDR3: CASSQEGASSYEQYF
DNA: TGCGCCAGCAGCCAAGAGGGGGCTAGCTCCTACGAGCAGTACTTC
V: TRBV4-1
length: 15
J: TRBJ2-7
D: .
size: once

CDR3: CASSLGGGGEYEQYF
DNA: TGTGCCAGCAGTTTGGGAGGTGGGGGGGAATACGAGCAGTACTTC
V: TRBV28
length: 15
J: TRBJ2-7
D: TRBD2
size: .

CDR3: CASSHVGTGVTDTQYF
DNA: TGTGCCAGCAGCCACGTGGGGACAGGGGTGACAGATACGCAGTATTTT
V: TRBV7-2
length: 16
J: TRBJ2-3
D: TRBD1
size: .

CDR3: CASSDGTGAYEQYF
DNA: TGTGCCAGCAGCGACGGGACAGGTGCCTACGAGCAGTACTTC
V: TRBV6-2/TRBV6-3
length: 14
J: TRBJ2-7
D: TRBD1
size: .

CDR3: CASSIERTGELFF
DNA: TGTGCCAGTAGTATAGAACGGACCGGGGAGCTGTTTTTT
V: TRBV19
length: 13
J: TRBJ2-2
D: .
size: .

CDR3: CSVEWGARDREQYF
DNA: TGCAGCGTTGAATGGGGGGCGAGGGATCGGGAGCAGTACTTC
V: TRBV29-1
length: 14
J: TRBJ2-7
D: .
size: .

CDR3: CASSQEVVGPSEFF
DNA: TGTGCCAGCAGCCAAGAAGTCGTGGGCCCTTCTGAGTTCTTC
V: TRBV14
length: 14
J: TRBJ2-1
D: .
size: .

CDR3: CASSLTAVDTQYF
DNA: TGTGCCAGCAGCTTGACAGCGGTGGATACGCAGTATTTT
V: TRBV11-3
length: 13
J: TRBJ2-3
D: .
size: .

CDR3: CASIKQGSNTEAFF
DNA: TGTGCCAGCATCAAACAGGGATCGAACACTGAAGCTTTCTTT
V: TRBV2
length: 14
J: TRBJ1-1
D: .
size: .

CDR3: CASGRAGVDEQYF
DNA: TGTGCCAGCGGGAGGGCCGGAGTGGACGAGCAGTACTTC
V: TRBV9
length: 13
J: TRBJ2-7
D: TRBD2
size: .

CDR3: CASSPDTEAFF
DNA: TGTGCCAGCAGTCCCGATACTGAAGCTTTCTTT
V: TRBV6-1
length: 11
J: TRBJ1-1
D: .
size: .

CDR3: CASSHIPQNGGAPLHF
DNA: TGTGCCAGCAGCCATATTCCCCAGAACGGCGGTGCGCCCCTCCACTTT
V: TRBV3-1/TRBV3-2
length: 16
J: TRBJ1-6
D: .
size: .

CDR3: CASSLPGPLSGGYTF
DNA: TGTGCCAGCAGCTTGCCCGGACCGCTCTCGGGGGGCTACACCTTC
V: TRBV5-6
length: 15
J: TRBJ1-2
D: .
size: once

CDR3: CAHSGLAGLYYNEQFF
DNA: TGTGCTCACTCGGGACTAGCGGGTCTCTACTACAATGAGCAGTTCTTC
V: TRBV28
length: 16
J: TRBJ2-1
D: TRBD2
size: once

CDR3: CASSLYDRDEQFF
DNA: TGTGCCAGCAGCTTGTACGATAGGGATGAGCAGTTCTTC
V: TRBV5-6
length: 13
J: TRBJ2-1
D: .
size: .

CDR3: CASRGLAKNIQYF
DNA: TGTGCCAGCAGGGGGCTAGCCAAAAACATTCAGTACTTC
V: TRBV27
length: 13
J: TRBJ2-4
D: .
size: .

CDR3: CASSLTGTTGNTIYF
DNA: TGTGCCAGCAGCTTAACAGGCACAACTGGAAACACCATATATTTT
V: TRBV7-9
length: 15
J: TRBJ1-3
D: .
size: .

CDR3: CASSYQQGSNYGYTF
DNA: TGCGCCAGCAGCTACCAACAGGGATCCAACTATGGCTACACCTTC
V: TRBV5-1
length: 15
J: TRBJ1-2
D: .
size: .

CDR3: CASSRSGGRDNEQFF
DNA: TGTGCCAGCAGCAGAAGCGGGGGCCGGGACAATGAGCAGTTCTTC
V: TRBV9
length: 15
J: TRBJ2-1
D: TRBD2
size: .

CDR3: CAWSWDSRTEAFF
DNA: TGTGCCTGGAGCTGGGACAGCCGGACTGAAGCTTTCTTT
V: TRBV30
length: 13
J: TRBJ1-1
D: TRBD1
size: .

CDR3: CASSLEKRGSPLHF
DNA: TGTGCCAGCAGCTTAGAGAAGCGGGGTTCACCCCTCCACTTT
V: TRBV7-9
length: 14
J: TRBJ1-6
D: .
size: .

CDR3: CAVEGVTEAFF
DNA: TGTGCCGTAGAGGGGGTCACTGAAGCTTTCTTT
V: TRBV19
length: 11
J: TRBJ1-1
D: .
size: .

CDR3: CASSAEGDGKLFF
DNA: TGTGCCAGCAGCGCCGAAGGGGACGGAAAACTGTTTTTT
V: TRBV9
length: 13
J: TRBJ1-4
D: .
size: .

CDR3: CASSPLTGGNTEAFF
DNA: TGTGCCAGCAGCCCCCTGACAGGGGGCAACACTGAAGCTTTCTTT
V: TRBV3-1/TRBV3-2
length: 15
J: TRBJ1-1
D: TRBD1
size: .

CDR3: CASSSGSTSGPYNEQFF
DNA: TGTGCCAGCAGCTCCGGGAGCACAAGCGGCCCCTACAATGAGCAGTTCTTC
V: TRBV5-6
length: 17
J: TRBJ2-1
D: .
size: .

CDR3: CASSPLVLPKTGNSNQPQHF
DNA: TGTGCCAGCAGCCCCCTGGTCTTGCCTAAAACCGGAAATAGCAATCAGCCCCAGCATTTT
V: TRBV3-1/TRBV3-2
length: 20
J: TRBJ1-5
D: .
size: .

CDR3: CASSPLLSAEAFF
DNA: TGTGCCAGCAGCCCCCTCCTGTCGGCTGAAGCTTTCTTT
V: TRBV9
length: 13
J: TRBJ1-1
D: .
size: .

CDR3: CAWRSGKGDPPQVHNSPLHF
DNA: TGTGCCTGGAGATCTGGAAAGGGAGACCCACCTCAAGTCCATAATTCACCCCTCCACTTT
V: TRBV30
length: 20
J: TRBJ1-6
D: .
size: .

CDR3: CASSQDSGIPTDTQYF
DNA: TGCGCCAGCAGCCAAGATTCGGGGATCCCCACAGATACGCAGTATTTT
V: TRBV4-1
length: 16
J: TRBJ2-3
D: .
size: .

CDR3: CASRIDSNYGYTF
DNA: TGCGCCAGCAGGATTGACAGTAACTATGGCTACACCTTC
V: TRBV5-1
length: 13
J: TRBJ1-2
D: .
size: once